This T cell receptor (beta chain) emerged from a study of blood T cell repertoires in COVID-19. Study overall: Sites across the United States, Italy and Spain contributed samples from acute and convalescent COVID-19. In each case, the material was cDNA or gDNA derived from T cells, B-cell-depleted T cells, or PBMCs.

In assigning cohorts, the study relied on participant-reported clinical history. Original data processing: Reference gene primers were amplified, and this amplification served to estimate nucleated cell counts. Repertoires were generated with immunoSEQ multiplex PCR, while TCRdb's copy carries only in-frame clones and drops some. V and J calls and clone size are copied from that table; D and trimming were computed from the DNA. The sample has under 200,000 clones; around nine tenths are singletons. Germline V lookup: CDR1 SGHDN, CDR2 FVKESK. The CDR3 runs to 15 residues. V lost 4 bases and J lost 3, with 15 bases in between.

The specimen sequenced was PBMCs or T cells enriched from blood (not recorded which). The sequence derives from a woman aged 18-29 years who had recovered from COVID-19. V and J are TRBV14 and TRBJ1-1, with D tentatively TRBD1 (5 bases). CDR3 amino acids: CASSRDTGTYTEAFF. CDR3 in DNA: TGTGCCAGCAGCCGTGATACCGGGACTTACACTGAAGCTTTCTTT.